The present T cell receptor beta chain was sequenced within a study of shared clonotypes between healthy human individuals (dated by TCRdb to the early 2020s). Background for the entire study: Two women and three men aged 18 to 49 years were included in the cohort. For each donor, CD4 naive and CD4 memory were each given three plates, CD8 naive was given two plates, and CD8 memory was given one plate. Blood TCR repertoires of five healthy adults were deeply sequenced to estimate repertoire size and the extent of clonotype sharing between individuals. Different laboratories and diverse techniques were used to prepare libraries and sequence TCR repertoires, to increase sequencing depth and limit assay-specific biases. Each donor's leukapheresis produced roughly between roughly 0.85 and 10 billion PBMCs. What the work shows at the level of the full study, not this receptor alone: Higher generation probabilities were observed for clonotypes shared by all four sorted-subset donors than for non-shared clonotypes. Naive subsets generally had larger estimated clonotype richness than memory subsets did. Sampling was limited to blood, and TCR repertoires in tissue likely differ from TCR repertoires in blood. The small number of donors limited the genetic and exposure-history diversity represented. When a handful of donors were compared, the shared fraction of clonotypes was about 5.5% for naive CD4, 3.5% for naive CD8, roughly 2.5% for memory CD4, and about 0.36% for memory CD8. Rarefaction of sorted-subset datasets indicated incomplete sequencing despite the large sequencing depth. Based on pairwise subsampling, the degree of clonotype sharing among donors was expected to be affected by sequencing depth.

Healthy HIV-negative adults with no recently reported acute infections or vaccinations were included as donors. Every donor was a Caucasian adult residing in Nashville, Tennessee, USA. CD4+ T cells were enriched through magnetic negative selection, after which naive cells were positively selected on CD45RA and the remaining negative fraction served as the memory subset. After blood collection by leukapheresis, PBMCs were isolated using Ficoll-Histopaque density gradient centrifugation and then cryopreserved in the vapor phase of liquid nitrogen. Purity and quantity of every magnetically sorted T cell population were checked by analytical flow cytometry. Genomic DNA was isolated from each sorted fraction and quantified by UV absorbance on a Nanodrop 2000c. V loses 0 bases of germline sequence and J loses 0 bases, and the interval between the two ends is 8 bases. From a lookup of the germline V gene, CDR1 and CDR2 are LGHNA and YSLEER. Measured from the cysteine to the phenylalanine, the CDR3 is 15 residues long. Just CDR3 DNA is preserved here, 45 bases in frame from base 1.

As to this clone: Its antigen is still unknown. No base quality values were provided; no much bigger clone lies one nucleotide off.

TCR CDR3 regions were amplified from genomic DNA by multiplex PCR using the deep immunoSEQ assay. Extracted genomic DNA from each cell subset was distributed evenly across all wells of several immunoSEQ 96-well plates, and each plate was treated as a replicate. For sorted subsets, each replicate PCR was loaded with roughly 0.2 ug genomic DNA, equivalent to 30,000 to 35,000 T cell genomes. Purified libraries were quantified with a Qubit 3.0 fluorometer, sized on a Bioanalyzer 2100, and re-quantified with the KAPA Library Quantification kit. Every immunoSEQ 96-well plate was sequenced on a separate single-read 150-cycle Illumina NextSeq 550 flow cell. The authors processed their data as follows. The immunoSEQ output contained only junctional sequences without quality scores, so filtering could not match that applied to full-length reads. Sequences were annotated with PyIR, a Python wrapper for IgBLAST v1.9, and V/J genes and CDR3 were assigned using IMGT germline references. Reads were removed for weak V/J assignments (E-value above 1e-6), missing CDR3, stop codons, out-of-frame junctions, or ambiguous translated residues. A V3J clonotype was defined by an identical inferred V gene, J gene, and CDR3 amino acid sequence. To compute the percentage overlap between repertoires, the number of shared unique clonotypes was divided by the size of the smaller repertoire. Repertoire richness was assessed with RTK rarefaction, the Chao1 estimator, and Recon v2.1 estimates of unobserved clonotypes. For all TCRbeta clonotypes obtained by the gDNA method from four donors, generation probabilities were computed with OLGA. TCRdb mirrors the immuneACCESS table, restricted to in-frame sequences. Some clones are absent from its copies; in checked studies, under half trace to an unresolved V gene, and the reason for the others is unknown. The DNA was the basis for D and trimming; V, J and clone size are from that table. The sample table shows 1.5 million to 1.9 million clones, and about 98% are seen once. Approximately 0.44% of the sample comes from the top ten.

The sequenced sample consisted of naive CD4+ T cells sorted from blood. The cell subset or site label, read with the paper, signifies: CD45RA+ positively selected. Rearrangement joined TRBV4-3 to TRBJ1-2, with a tentative D gene TRBD1 over 5 matching bases. This receptor was obtained from a man in his thirties or forties in good health. The CDR3 loop reads CASSQESGANYGYTF. The DNA is TGCGCCAGCAGCCAAGAGTCGGGGGCTAACTATGGCTACACCTTC.